This T cell receptor (beta chain) was documented in a study of regulatory T cells in long-lasting Graves disease. Regarding the study as a whole: TRBV28, TRBJ1-2 and TRBJ2-5 were favored in persistent disease.

With V trimmed by 6 bases and J by 11 bases, 12 bases remained unmatched. CDR1 is SNHLY and CDR2 is FYNNEI in the germline V gene. The CDR3 is 14 amino acids. Both iRepertoire HTBI primers and Arm-PCR of CDR3 regions were used to build the TCR beta libraries. Per the study methods: Identification yielded around 58 TRBV and around 15 TRBJ segments across samples. Via MiXCR, TCRdb re-called the multiplex PCR reads, giving one row per CDR3 protein. The V and J calls follow TCRdb's processing rather than the paper's. The repertoire includes around 430,000 distinct CDR3 sequences, 22% of them detected once, and approximately 14% sits in the top ten. This clonotype was picked up many times. What it recognizes is unknown. The sample's time point: persistent/refractory GD, antithyroid drugs over 5 years with positive TRAb. RNA extracted from PBMCs served as the sequencing template. Diagnosing Graves' disease relied on the American Thyroid Association guidelines.

This sequence originates from a female donor with Graves disease. This rearrangement joins TRBV2 to TRBJ1-4; 7 positions agree with TRBD1. This sample comprised peripheral blood mononuclear cells (PBMCs), obtained when the disease was refractory, from a patient treated with antithyroid drugs. CDR3 sequence: CASRDNRGGEKLFF. The CDR3 region has the DNA TGTGCCAGCAGAGATAACAGGGGAGGGGAGAAACTGTTTTTT.